This TCR beta chain derives from a study of post-analysis software for immune sequencing data. Study context: Some patients lacked subtype; others had relapsing-remitting, secondary progressive or progressive-relapsing disease.

Concerning this clonotype: What it binds is unknown.

The germline CDR1 and CDR2 sequences are SQVTM and ANQGSEA. Trimming removed 3 bases from V and 3 bases from J, with 9 bases in between. The CDR3 runs 13 residues. The TCR beta cDNA libraries contained unique molecular identifiers. TCRdb re-analysed the PCR reads in MiXCR, keeping a single row per CDR3 protein. The sample shows around 770,000 distinct CDR3 sequences, just over 45% of them seen only once. Study-level findings and limits: Controls had lower frequencies than patients of four or five TRBV segments, which included TRBV5-6, TRBV5-1 and TRBV20-1.

Sequenced: blood. The sequence came from a girl under 18 with multiple sclerosis. This chain connects TRBV29-1 to TRBJ2-4; possibly TRBD1 or TRBD2 for D (6 bases each). The CDR3 loop reads CSVDGGGKNIQYF. The DNA of the CDR3 is TGCAGCGTTGACGGAGGGGGCAAAAACATTCAGTACTTC.